This T cell receptor (beta chain) was found in a study of T cells expressing NK-cell markers. TCRdb reworked the 5' RACE reads into one entry per CDR3 protein, no DNA. This sample contains approximately 550,000 distinct CDR3 sequences. On this clonotype: Its antigen is undetermined.

Findings and caveats of the study: Whether expanded NKG2C+ T cell clones were HCMV specific stayed uncertain. Among several donors, these clonotypes also ranked first in the CD3+CD56-NKG2C+ fraction.

This receptor was taken from a man aged 18 to 30 in good health. What was sequenced was blood T cells: a sorted CD56 or NKG2C T cell subset, CD4+ or CD8+ T cells, or bulk PBMC T cells (not recorded which).

The CDR3 sequence: CASSRGLITSDTSSTDTQYF. The V and J genes are TRBV12-3 or TRBV12-4 and TRBJ2-3; there is no DNA to check the TCRdb D call of TRBD2. The CDR3 has 20 amino acids.